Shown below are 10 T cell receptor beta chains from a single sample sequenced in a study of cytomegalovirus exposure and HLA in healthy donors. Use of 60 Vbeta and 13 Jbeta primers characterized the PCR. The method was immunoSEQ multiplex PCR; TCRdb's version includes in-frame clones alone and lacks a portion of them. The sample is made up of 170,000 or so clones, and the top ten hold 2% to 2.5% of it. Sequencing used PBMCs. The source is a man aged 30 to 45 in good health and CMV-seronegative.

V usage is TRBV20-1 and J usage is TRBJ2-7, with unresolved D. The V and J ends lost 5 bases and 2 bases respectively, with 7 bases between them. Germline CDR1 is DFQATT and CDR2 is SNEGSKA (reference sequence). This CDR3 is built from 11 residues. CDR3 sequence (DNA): TGCAGTGCTCTAACAGCCTACGAGCAGTACTTC. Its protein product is CSALTAYEQYF.

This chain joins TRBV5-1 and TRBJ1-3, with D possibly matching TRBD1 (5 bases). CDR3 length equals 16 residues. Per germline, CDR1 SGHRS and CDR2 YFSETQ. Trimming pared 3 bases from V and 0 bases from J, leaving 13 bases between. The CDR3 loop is CASSSAQGSSGNTIYF. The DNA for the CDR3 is TGCGCCAGCAGCTCGGCCCAGGGAAGCTCTGGAAACACCATATATTTT. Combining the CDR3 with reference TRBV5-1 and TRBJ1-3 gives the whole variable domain KAGVTQTPRYLIKTRGQQVTLSCSPISGHRSVSWYQQTPGQGLQFLFEYFSETQRNKGNFPGRFSGRQFSNSRSEMNVSTLELGDSALYLCASSSAQGSSGNTIYFGEGSWLTVV.

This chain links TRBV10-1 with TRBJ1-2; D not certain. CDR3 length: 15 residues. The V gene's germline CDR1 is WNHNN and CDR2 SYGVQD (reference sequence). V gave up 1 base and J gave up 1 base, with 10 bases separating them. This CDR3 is CASSEFRGSNYGYTF. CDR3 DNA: TGCGCCAGCAGTGAGTTTCGAGGGAGTAACTATGGCTACACCTTC.

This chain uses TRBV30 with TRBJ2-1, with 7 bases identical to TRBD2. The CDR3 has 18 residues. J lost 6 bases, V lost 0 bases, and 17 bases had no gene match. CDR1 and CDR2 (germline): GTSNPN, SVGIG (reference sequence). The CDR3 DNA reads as TGTGCCTGGAGTGTACTCGAGGGGCTAGCGGCCGACAGCAATGAGCAGTTCTTC. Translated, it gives CAWSVLEGLAADSNEQFF.

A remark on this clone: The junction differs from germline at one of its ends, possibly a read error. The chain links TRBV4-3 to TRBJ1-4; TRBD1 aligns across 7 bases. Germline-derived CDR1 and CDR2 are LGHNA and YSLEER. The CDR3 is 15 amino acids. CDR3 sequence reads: CASSQGDRDNEELFF. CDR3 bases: TGCGCCAGCAGCCAAGGGGACAGAGATAATGAAGAACTGTTTTTT.

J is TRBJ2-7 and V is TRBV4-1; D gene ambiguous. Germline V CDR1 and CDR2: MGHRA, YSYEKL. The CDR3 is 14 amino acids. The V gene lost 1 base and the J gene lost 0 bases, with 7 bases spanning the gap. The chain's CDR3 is CASSQGGNSYEQYF. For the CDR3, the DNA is TGCGCCAGCAGCCAAGGAGGCAACTCCTACGAGCAGTACTTC.

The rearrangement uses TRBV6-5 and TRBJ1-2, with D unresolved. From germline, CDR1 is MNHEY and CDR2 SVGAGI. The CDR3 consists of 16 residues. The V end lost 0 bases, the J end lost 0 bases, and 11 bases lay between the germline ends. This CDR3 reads CASSYSRRGTNYGYTF. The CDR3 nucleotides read TGTGCCAGCAGTTACTCCCGACGGGGAACTAACTATGGCTACACCTTC.

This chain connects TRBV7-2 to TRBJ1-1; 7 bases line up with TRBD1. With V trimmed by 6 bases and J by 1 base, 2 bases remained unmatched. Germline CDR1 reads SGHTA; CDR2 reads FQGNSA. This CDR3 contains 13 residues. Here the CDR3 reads CASRRQGNTEAFF. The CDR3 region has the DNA TGTGCCAGCAGGCGACAGGGGAACACTGAAGCTTTCTTT.

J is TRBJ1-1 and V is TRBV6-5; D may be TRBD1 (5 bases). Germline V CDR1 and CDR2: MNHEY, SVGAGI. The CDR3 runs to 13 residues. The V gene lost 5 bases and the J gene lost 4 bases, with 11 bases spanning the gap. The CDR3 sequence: CASSPRVATEAFF. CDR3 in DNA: TGTGCCAGCAGTCCCAGGGTTGCCACTGAAGCTTTCTTT.

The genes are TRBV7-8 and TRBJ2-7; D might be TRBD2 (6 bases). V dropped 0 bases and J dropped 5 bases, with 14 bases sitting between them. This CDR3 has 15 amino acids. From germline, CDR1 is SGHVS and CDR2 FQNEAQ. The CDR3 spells CASSLAPGVENEQYF. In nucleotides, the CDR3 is TGTGCCAGCAGCTTAGCGCCGGGGGTTGAAAACGAGCAGTACTTC.